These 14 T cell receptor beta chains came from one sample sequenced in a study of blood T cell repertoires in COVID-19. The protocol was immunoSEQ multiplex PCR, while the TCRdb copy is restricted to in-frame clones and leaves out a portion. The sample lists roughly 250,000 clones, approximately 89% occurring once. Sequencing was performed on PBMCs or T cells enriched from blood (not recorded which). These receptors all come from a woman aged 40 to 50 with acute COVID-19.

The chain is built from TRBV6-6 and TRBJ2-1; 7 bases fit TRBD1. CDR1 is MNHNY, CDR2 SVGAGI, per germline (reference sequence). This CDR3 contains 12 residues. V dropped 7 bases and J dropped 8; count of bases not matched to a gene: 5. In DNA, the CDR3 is TGTGCCAGCACGCCGGACAGGTATGAGCAGTTCTTC. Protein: CASTPDRYEQFF.

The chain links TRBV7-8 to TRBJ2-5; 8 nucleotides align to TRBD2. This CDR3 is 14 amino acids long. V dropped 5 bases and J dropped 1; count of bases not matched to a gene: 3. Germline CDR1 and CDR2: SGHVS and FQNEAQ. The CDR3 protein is CASSHGLAQETQYF. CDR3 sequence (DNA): TGTGCCAGCAGCCACGGACTAGCCCAAGAGACCCAGTACTTC. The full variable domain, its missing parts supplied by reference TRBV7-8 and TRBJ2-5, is GAGVSQSPRYKVAKRGQDVALRCDPISGHVSLFWYQQALGQGPEFLTYFQNEAQLDKSGLPSDRFFAERPEGSVSTLKIQRTQQEDSAVYLCASSHGLAQETQYFGPGTRLLVL.

The CDR3: CASSLGEGAAVYYGYTF. The CDR3 nucleotides are TGTGCCAGCAGCCTAGGGGAAGGGGCGGCCGTCTATTATGGCTACACCTTC. The chain employs TRBV7-2 and TRBJ1-2, with D perhaps matching TRBD1 (5 bases). The CDR3 runs 17 residues. Trimming shortened V by 5 bases and J by 5 bases, and 24 bases separated the two germline ends. From germline, CDR1 is SGHTA and CDR2 FQGNSA.

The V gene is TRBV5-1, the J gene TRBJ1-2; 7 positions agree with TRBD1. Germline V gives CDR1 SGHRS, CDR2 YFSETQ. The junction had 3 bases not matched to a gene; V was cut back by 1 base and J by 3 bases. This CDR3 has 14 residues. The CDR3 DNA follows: TGCGCCAGCAGCTTGATAGGGGGCGACTATGGCTACACCTTC. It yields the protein CASSLIGGDYGYTF.

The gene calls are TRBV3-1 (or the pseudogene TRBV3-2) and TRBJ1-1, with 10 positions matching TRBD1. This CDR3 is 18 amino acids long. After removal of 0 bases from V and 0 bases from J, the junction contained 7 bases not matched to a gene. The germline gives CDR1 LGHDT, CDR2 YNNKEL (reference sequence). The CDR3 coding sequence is TGTGCCAGCAGCCAAGAATGGGACAGGGGATGTGTGAACACTGAAGCTTTCTTT. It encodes CASSQEWDRGCVNTEAFF.

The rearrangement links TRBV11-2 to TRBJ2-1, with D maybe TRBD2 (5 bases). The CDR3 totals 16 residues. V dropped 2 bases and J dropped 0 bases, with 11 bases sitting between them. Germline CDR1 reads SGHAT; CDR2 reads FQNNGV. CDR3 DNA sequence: TGTGCCAGCAGCTTATCTAGCATGAGCTCCTACAATGAGCAGTTCTTC. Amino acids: CASSLSSMSSYNEQFF.

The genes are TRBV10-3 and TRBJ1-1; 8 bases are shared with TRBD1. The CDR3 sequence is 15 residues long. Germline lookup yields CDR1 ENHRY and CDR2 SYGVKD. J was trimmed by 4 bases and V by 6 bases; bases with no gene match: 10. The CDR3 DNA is TGTGCCATCAGCGATGGGCAGGGGGCGCCCACTGAAGCTTTCTTT. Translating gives CAISDGQGAPTEAFF.

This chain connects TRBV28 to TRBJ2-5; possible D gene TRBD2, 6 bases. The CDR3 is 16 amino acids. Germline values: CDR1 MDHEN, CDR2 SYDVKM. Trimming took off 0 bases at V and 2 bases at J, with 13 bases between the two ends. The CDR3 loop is CASSLWGSGQQETQYF. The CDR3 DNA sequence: TGTGCCAGCAGTTTATGGGGGAGCGGGCAACAAGAGACCCAGTACTTC.

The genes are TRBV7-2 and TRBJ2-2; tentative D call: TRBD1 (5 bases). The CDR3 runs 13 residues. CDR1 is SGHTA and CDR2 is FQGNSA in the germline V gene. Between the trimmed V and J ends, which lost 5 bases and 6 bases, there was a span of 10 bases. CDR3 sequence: CASSATGSGELFF. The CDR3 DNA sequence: TGTGCCAGCAGCGCAACAGGTTCCGGGGAGCTGTTTTTT.

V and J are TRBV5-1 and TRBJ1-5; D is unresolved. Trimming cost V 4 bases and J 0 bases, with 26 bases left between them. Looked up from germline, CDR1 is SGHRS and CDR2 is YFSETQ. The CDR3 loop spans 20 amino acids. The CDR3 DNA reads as TGCGCCAGCAGCATTCGATTACCGGGAATGAAGATTTTTAGCAATCAGCCCCAGCATTTT. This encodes CASSIRLPGMKIFSNQPQHF.

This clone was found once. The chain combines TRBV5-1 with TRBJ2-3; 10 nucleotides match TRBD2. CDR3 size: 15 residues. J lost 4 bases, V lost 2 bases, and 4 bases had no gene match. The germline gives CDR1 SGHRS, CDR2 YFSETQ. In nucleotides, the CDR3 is TGCGCCAGCAGCTTCACTAGCGGGATGCCAGATACGCAGTATTTT. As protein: CASSFTSGMPDTQYF.

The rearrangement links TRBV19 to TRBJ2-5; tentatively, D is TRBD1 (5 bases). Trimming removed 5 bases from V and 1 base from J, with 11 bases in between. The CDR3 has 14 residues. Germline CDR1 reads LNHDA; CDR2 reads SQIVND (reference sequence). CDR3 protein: CASSDDSPQETQYF. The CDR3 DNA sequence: TGTGCCAGTAGTGACGACAGTCCCCAAGAGACCCAGTACTTC.

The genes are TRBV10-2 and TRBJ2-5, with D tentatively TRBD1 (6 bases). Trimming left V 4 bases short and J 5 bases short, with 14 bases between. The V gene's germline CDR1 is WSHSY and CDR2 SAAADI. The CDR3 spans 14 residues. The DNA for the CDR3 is TGCGCCAGCAGTGGGGCTCAGGGGTGGGAGACCCAGTACTTC. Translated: CASSGAQGWETQYF.

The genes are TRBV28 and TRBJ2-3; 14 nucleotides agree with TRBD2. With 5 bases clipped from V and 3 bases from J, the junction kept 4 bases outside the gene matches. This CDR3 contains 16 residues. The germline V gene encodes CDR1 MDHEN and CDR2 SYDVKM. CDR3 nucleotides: TGTGCCAGCAGTGCCGGACTAGCGGGAGGAACAGATACGCAGTATTTT. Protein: CASSAGLAGGTDTQYF.